One and the same sample provided the 9 T cell receptor beta chains below, sequenced in a study of OX40 agonist ivuxolimab in advanced cancers. TCRdb's table, derived via immunoSEQ multiplex PCR, lists solely in-frame clones and lacks some. The sample carries around 79,000 clones, about 88% recorded once. Sequencing was performed on CD4+ or CD8+ T cells sorted from blood, taken in a trial of the OX40 agonist ivuxolimab. The receptors stem from an adult with an advanced solid tumor such as melanoma, head and neck, liver or kidney cancer.

The rearrangement joins TRBV19 to TRBJ2-3; 7 nucleotides agree with TRBD2. The CDR3 is made up of 14 amino acids. The V and J ends lost 5 bases and 6 bases, in that order; junction bases with no gene match: 8. In germline, CDR1 is LNHDA, CDR2 SQIVND (reference sequence). CDR3 sequence reads: CASSQDGGSDTQYF. In DNA form, the CDR3 reads TGTGCCAGTAGTCAAGACGGGGGGTCCGATACGCAGTATTTT.

The rearrangement links TRBV6-1 to TRBJ1-1, with 9 bases matching TRBD1. The CDR3 loop spans 16 amino acids. Germline values: CDR1 MNHNS, CDR2 SASEGT. J lost 2 bases, V lost 2 bases, and 6 bases had no gene match. CDR3 nucleotide sequence: TGTGCCAGCAGTGAAAATCCGGGACAGGGCAACACTGAAGCTTTCTTT. Protein product: CASSENPGQGNTEAFF.

This chain uses TRBV6-1 with TRBJ2-3, with 8 nucleotides matching TRBD2. With 5 bases clipped from V and 0 bases from J, the junction kept 4 bases outside the gene matches. Germline V gene data show CDR1 as MNHNS and CDR2 as SASEGT. The CDR3 length is 15 residues. The CDR3 is CASSKRGTSTDTQYF. The CDR3 region has the DNA TGTGCCAGCAGTAAGCGGGGGACTAGCACAGATACGCAGTATTTT.

The chain is built from TRBV28 and TRBJ1-1; possible D gene TRBD1, 5 bases. The CDR3 spans 14 residues. The germline V gene encodes CDR1 MDHEN and CDR2 SYDVKM. The V and J ends lost 4 bases and 2 bases respectively, with 11 bases between them. This CDR3 is CASSSAQGNTEAFF. The CDR3 nucleotides read TGTGCCAGCAGTTCCGCCCAGGGCAACACTGAAGCTTTCTTT.

The genes are TRBV19 and TRBJ1-4; TRBD1 is a possible D gene (6 bases). The CDR3 runs to 12 residues. From germline, CDR1 is LNHDA and CDR2 SQIVND (reference sequence). The V gene lost 6 bases and the J gene lost 8 bases, with 10 bases spanning the gap. CDR3 region: CASSPGEEKLFF. For the CDR3, the DNA is TGTGCCAGTAGCCCAGGGGAGGAAAAACTGTTTTTT.

The V and J genes are TRBV18 and TRBJ2-5, with 11 bases aligning to TRBD2. Germline CDR1 reads KGHSH; CDR2 reads LQKENI. V trimming: 6 bases; J trimming: 1 base; junction bases outside the gene matches: 7. The CDR3 extends over 16 amino acids. Written as DNA, the CDR3 is TGTGCCAGCTCGACTAGCGGGACCCCGGTCCAAGAGACCCAGTACTTC. Translation: CASSTSGTPVQETQYF.

The V gene is TRBV19, the J gene TRBJ2-1; 16 nucleotides align to TRBD2. There are 17 residues in the CDR3. V shed 6 bases, J shed 8 bases, and the junction held 10 bases outside the gene matches. Germline CDR1 LNHDA, CDR2 SQIVND (reference sequence). CDR3 in amino acids: CASSPGGTSGRVDEQFF. CDR3 in DNA: TGTGCCAGTAGCCCAGGTGGGACTAGCGGGAGGGTTGATGAGCAGTTCTTC.

This clone was counted only a few times. This chain connects TRBV29-1 to TRBJ2-5, with 12 positions matching TRBD2. The germline gives CDR1 SQVTM, CDR2 ANQGSEA. CDR3 length: 13 residues. The V segment lost 7 bases and the J segment 5 bases; nucleotides outside the gene matches: 5. The CDR3 DNA is TGCAGCGCCACGACTAGCGGGAGTGAGACCCAGTACTTC. Protein: CSATTSGSETQYF.

The gene calls are TRBV13 and TRBJ2-7; D possibly uses TRBD1 or TRBD2 (5 bases each). Germline values: CDR1 PRHDT, CDR2 FYEKMQ (reference sequence). This CDR3 has 15 amino acids. The ends were cut back, 1 base at V and 6 bases at J, with 16 bases in the middle. Here the CDR3 DNA reads TGTGCCAGCAGCTTAGTTGGGGGTACACTCGGCGAGCAGTACTTC. Translation gives CASSLVGGTLGEQYF. Drawing the rest from reference TRBV13 and TRBJ2-7, the complete variable domain is AAGVIQSPRHLIKEKRETATLKCYPIPRHDTVYWYQQGPGQDPQFLISFYEKMQSDKGSIPDRFSAQQFSDYHSELNMSSLELGDSALYFCASSLVGGTLGEQYFGPGTRLTVT.